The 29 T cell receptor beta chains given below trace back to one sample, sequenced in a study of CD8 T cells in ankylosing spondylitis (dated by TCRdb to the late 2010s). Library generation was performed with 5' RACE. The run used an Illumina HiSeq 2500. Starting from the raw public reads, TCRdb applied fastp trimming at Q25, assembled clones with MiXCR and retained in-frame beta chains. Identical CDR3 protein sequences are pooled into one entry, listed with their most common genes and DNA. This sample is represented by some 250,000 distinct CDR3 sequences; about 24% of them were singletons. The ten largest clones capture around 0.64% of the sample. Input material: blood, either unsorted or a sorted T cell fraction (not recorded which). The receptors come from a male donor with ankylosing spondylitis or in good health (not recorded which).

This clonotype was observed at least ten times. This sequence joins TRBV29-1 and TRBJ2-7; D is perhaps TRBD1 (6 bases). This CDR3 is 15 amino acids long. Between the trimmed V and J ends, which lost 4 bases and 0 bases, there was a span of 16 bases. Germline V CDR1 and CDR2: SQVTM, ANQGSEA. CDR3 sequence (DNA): TGCAGCGTTGTCTCCCTGGGGGCCCGCTCCTACGAGCAGTACTTC. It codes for CSVVSLGARSYEQYF.

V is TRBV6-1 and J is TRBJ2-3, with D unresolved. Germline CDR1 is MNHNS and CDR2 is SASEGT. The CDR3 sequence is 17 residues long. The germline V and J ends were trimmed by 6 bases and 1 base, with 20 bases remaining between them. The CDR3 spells CASRPTTALTGTDTQYF. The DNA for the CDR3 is TGTGCCAGCAGACCCACGACGGCCTTGACTGGCACAGATACGCAGTATTTT.

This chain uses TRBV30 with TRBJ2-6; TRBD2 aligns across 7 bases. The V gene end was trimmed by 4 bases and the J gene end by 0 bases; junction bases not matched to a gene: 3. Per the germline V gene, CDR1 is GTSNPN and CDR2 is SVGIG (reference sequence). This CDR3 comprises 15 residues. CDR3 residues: CAWTRTSSGANVLTF. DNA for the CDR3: TGTGCCTGGACACGGACTAGCTCTGGGGCCAACGTCCTGACTTTC.

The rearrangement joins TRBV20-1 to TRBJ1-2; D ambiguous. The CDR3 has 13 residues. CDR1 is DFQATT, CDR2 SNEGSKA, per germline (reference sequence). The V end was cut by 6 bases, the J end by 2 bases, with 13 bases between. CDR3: CSARMTTNYGYTF. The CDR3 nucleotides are TGCAGTGCAAGGATGACAACAAACTATGGCTACACCTTC.

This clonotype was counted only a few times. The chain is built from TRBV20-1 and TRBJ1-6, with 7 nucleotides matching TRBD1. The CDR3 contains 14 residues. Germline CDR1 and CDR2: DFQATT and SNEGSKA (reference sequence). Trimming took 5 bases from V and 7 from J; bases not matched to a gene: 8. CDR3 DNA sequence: TGCAGTGCTCCCCGCCGGGACAGAAATTCACCCCTCCACTTT. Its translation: CSAPRRDRNSPLHF.

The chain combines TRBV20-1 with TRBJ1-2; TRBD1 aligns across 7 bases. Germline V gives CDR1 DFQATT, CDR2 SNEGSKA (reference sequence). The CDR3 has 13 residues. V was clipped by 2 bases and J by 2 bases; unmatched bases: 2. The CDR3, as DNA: TGCAGTGCTAGACGGGGACAGAACTATGGCTACACCTTC. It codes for CSARRGQNYGYTF.

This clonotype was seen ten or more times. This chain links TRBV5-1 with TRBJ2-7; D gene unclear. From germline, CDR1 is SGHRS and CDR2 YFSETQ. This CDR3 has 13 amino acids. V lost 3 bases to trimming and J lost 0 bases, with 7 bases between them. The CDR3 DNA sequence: TGCGCCAGCAGCTATGACGGCTCCTACGAGCAGTACTTC. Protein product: CASSYDGSYEQYF. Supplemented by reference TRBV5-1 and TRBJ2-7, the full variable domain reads KAGVTQTPRYLIKTRGQQVTLSCSPISGHRSVSWYQQTPGQGLQFLFEYFSETQRNKGNFPGRFSGRQFSNSRSEMNVSTLELGDSALYLCASSYDGSYEQYFGPGTRLTVT.

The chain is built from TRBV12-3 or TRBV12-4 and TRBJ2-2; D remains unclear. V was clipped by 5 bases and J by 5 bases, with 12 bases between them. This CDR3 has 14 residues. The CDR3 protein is CASSPSRRTGELFF. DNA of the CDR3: TGTGCCAGCAGTCCATCCCGACGGACCGGGGAGCTGTTTTTT.

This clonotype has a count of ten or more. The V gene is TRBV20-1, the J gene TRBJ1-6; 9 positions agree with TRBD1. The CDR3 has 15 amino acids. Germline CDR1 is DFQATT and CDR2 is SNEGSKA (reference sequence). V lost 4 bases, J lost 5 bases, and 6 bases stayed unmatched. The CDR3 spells CSAKRTGADNSPLHF. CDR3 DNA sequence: TGCAGTGCTAAACGGACAGGGGCTGATAATTCACCCCTCCACTTT.

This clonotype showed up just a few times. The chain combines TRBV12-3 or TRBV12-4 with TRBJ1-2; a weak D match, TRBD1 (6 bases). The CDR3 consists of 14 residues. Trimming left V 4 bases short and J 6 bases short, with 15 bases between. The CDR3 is CASSSQTGRDGYTF. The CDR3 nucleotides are TGTGCCAGCAGTTCCCAAACAGGGCGCGATGGCTACACCTTC.

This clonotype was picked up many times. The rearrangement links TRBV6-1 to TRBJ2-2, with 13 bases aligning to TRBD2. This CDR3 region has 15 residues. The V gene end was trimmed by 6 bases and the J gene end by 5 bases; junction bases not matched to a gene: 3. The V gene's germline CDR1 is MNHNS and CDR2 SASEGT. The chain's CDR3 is CASRPGLAGTGELFF. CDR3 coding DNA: TGTGCCAGCAGGCCGGGACTAGCGGGGACCGGGGAGCTGTTTTTT.

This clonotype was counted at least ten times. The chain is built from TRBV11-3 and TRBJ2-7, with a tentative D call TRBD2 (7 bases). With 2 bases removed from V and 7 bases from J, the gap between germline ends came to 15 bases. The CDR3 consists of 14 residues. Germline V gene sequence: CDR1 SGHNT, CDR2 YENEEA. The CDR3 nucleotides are TGTGCCAGCAGCTTAAGCCGGGGGGCGGCGGAGCAGTACTTC. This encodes CASSLSRGAAEQYF.

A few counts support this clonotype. This CDR3 is CSARLAGGLYNEQFF. CDR3 coding DNA: TGCAGTGCTAGACTAGCGGGGGGCCTGTACAATGAGCAGTTCTTC. The rearrangement links TRBV20-1 to TRBJ2-1; 11 nucleotides match TRBD2. CDR1 is DFQATT, CDR2 SNEGSKA, per germline (reference sequence). The CDR3 has 15 amino acids. The V gene end was trimmed by 2 bases and the J gene end by 4 bases; junction bases not matched to a gene: 4.

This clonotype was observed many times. As DNA, the CDR3 is TGCAGTGCTTGTCCTGGCTTAAACCCAGATACGCAGTATTTT. Amino acid sequence: CSACPGLNPDTQYF. The J gene is TRBJ2-3, the V gene TRBV20-1, with D uncertain. This CDR3 has 14 amino acids. V lost 5 bases and J lost 4, with 16 bases in between. In germline, CDR1 is DFQATT, CDR2 SNEGSKA (reference sequence).

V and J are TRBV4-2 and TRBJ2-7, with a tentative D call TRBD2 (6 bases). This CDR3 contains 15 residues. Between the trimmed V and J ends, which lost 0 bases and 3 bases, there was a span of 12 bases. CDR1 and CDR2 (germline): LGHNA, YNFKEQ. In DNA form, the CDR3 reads TGTGCCAGCAGCCAAGACCCCCAGGGAGGCTACGAGCAGTACTTC. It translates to CASSQDPQGGYEQYF.

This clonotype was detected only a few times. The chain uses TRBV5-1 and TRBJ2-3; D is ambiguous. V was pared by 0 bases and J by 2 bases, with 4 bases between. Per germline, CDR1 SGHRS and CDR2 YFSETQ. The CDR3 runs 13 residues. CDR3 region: CASSLDSTDTQYF. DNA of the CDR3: TGCGCCAGCAGCTTGGATTCCACAGATACGCAGTATTTT.

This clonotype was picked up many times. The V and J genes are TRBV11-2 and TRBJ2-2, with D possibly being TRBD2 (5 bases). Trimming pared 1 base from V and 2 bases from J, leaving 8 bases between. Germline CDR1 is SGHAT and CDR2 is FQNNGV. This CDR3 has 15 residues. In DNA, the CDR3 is TGTGCCAGCAGCTTAGTGCCGGGAAACACCGGGGAGCTGTTTTTT. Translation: CASSLVPGNTGELFF.

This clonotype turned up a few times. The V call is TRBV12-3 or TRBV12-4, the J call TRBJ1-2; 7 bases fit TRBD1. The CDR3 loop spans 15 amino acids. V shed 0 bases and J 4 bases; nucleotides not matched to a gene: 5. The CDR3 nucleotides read TGTGCCAGCAGTTTAGCGCGGGACAGATCCTATGGCTACACCTTC. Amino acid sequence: CASSLARDRSYGYTF.

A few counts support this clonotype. The CDR3 is CSVSGGLAEKLFF. The CDR3 region has the DNA TGCAGCGTTTCCGGGGGGCTAGCTGAAAAACTGTTTTTT. The chain is built from TRBV29-1 and TRBJ1-4; possible D gene TRBD1, 6 bases. Germline lookup yields CDR1 SQVTM and CDR2 ANQGSEA. The CDR3 is 13 amino acids. Between the trimmed V and J ends, which lost 5 bases and 7 bases, there was a span of 14 bases. Filled out from reference TRBV29-1 and TRBJ1-4, the complete variable domain reads SAVISQKPSRDICQRGTSLTIQCQVDSQVTMMFWYRQQPGQSLTLIATANQGSEATYESGFVIDKFPISRPNLTFSTLTVSNMSPEDSSIYLCSVSGGLAEKLFFGSGTQLSVL.

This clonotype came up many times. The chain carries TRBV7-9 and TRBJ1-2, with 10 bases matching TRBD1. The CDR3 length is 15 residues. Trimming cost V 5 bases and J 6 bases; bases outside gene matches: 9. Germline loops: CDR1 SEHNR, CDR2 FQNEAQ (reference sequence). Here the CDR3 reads CASSRDRGESDGYTF. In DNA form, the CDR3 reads TGTGCCAGCAGCCGGGACAGGGGAGAGTCGGATGGCTACACCTTC.

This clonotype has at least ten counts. CDR3 sequence (DNA): TGTGCCAGCAGGAACGGACGCTACGAGCAGTACTTC. Protein sequence: CASRNGRYEQYF. The chain uses TRBV6-5 and TRBJ2-7; no clear D. Between the trimmed V and J ends, which lost 6 bases and 3 bases, there was a span of 9 bases. CDR3 length: 12 residues. Germline CDR1 is MNHEY and CDR2 is SVGAGI.

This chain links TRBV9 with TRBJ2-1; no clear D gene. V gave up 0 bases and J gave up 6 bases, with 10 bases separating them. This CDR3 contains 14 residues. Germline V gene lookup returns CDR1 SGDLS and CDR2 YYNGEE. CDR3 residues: CASSVGGSGNEQFF. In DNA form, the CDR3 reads TGTGCCAGCAGCGTAGGAGGATCGGGCAATGAGCAGTTCTTC.

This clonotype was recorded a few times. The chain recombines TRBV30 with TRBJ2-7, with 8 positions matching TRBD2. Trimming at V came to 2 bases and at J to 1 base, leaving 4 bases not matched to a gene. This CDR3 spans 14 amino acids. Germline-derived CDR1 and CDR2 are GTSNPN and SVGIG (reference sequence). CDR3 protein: CAWSPAGGSYEQYF. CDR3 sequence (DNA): TGTGCCTGGAGTCCTGCGGGGGGATCCTACGAGCAGTACTTC. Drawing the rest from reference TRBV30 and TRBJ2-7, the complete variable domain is SQTIHQWPATLVQPVGSPLSLECTVEGTSNPNLYWYRQAAGRGLQLLFYSVGIGQISSEVPQNLSASRPQDRQFILSSKKLLLSDSGFYLCAWSPAGGSYEQYFGPGTRLTVT.

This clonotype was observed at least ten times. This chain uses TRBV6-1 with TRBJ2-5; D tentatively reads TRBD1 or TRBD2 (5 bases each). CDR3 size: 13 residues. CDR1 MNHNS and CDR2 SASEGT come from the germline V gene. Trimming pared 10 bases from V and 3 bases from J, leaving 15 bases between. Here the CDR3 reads CANWDRHKETQYF. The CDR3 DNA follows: TGTGCCAACTGGGACCGACATAAAGAGACCCAGTACTTC.

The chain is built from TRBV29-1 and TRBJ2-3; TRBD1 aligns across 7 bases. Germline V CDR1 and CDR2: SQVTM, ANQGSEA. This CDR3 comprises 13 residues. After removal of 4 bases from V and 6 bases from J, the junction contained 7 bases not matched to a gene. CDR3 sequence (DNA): TGCAGCGTTGGTAGGGGGCGCGTGGATACGCAGTATTTT. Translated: CSVGRGRVDTQYF.

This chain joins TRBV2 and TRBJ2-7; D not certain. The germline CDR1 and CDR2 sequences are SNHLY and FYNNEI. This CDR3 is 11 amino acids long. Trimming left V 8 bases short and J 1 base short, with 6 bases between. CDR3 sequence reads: CASLSSYEQYF. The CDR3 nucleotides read TGTGCCAGCCTTAGTTCCTACGAGCAGTACTTC.

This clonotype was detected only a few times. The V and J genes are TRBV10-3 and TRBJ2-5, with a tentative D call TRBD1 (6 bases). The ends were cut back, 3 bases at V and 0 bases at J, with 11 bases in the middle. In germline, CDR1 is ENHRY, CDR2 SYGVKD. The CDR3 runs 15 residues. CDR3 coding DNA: TGTGCCATCAGTGATAGAAGGACAGACCAAGAGACCCAGTACTTC. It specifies CAISDRRTDQETQYF.

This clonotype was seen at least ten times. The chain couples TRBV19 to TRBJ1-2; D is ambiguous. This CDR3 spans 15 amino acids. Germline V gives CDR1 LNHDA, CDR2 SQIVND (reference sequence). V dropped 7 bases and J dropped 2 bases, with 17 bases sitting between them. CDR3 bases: TGTGCCAGTACCCTCACCAACACTCAGAACTATGGCTACACCTTC. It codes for CASTLTNTQNYGYTF.

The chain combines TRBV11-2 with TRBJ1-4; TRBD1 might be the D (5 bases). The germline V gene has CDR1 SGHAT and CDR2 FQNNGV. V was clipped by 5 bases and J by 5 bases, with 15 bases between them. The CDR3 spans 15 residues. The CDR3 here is CASSPSWGVNEKLFF. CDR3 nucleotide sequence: TGTGCCAGCAGCCCCTCTTGGGGGGTGAATGAAAAACTGTTTTTT.